The 17 T cell receptor beta chains below come from one sample, sequenced in a study of T-cell reconstitution after alpha-beta-depleted transplantation in children. Molecular barcoding with unique molecular identifiers was used for the TCRbeta library. TCRdb used MiXCR to reprocess the PCR reads, holding one entry per CDR3 protein. The sample carries around 250,000 distinct CDR3 sequences, over 8% recorded once. The source material was PBMCs from the stem cell graft donor, sampled from the stem cell graft. These receptors originate from a human donor who donated a stem cell graft to a child with SCID.

The rearrangement links TRBV6-2 or TRBV6-3 to TRBJ2-1, with 10 nucleotides matching TRBD2. The junction had 6 bases not matched to a gene; V was cut back by 4 bases and J by 3 bases. Germline CDR1 MNHEY, CDR2 SVGEGT. CDR3 size: 16 residues. This CDR3 reads CASSWTERGGYNEQFF. The CDR3 DNA follows: TGTGCCAGCAGTTGGACCGAGCGGGGGGGCTACAATGAGCAGTTCTTC.

J is TRBJ1-5 and V is TRBV10-1, with TRBD1 identical over 7 bases. With V trimmed by 8 bases and J by 1 base, 14 bases remained unmatched. In germline, CDR1 is WNHNN, CDR2 SYGVQD (reference sequence). The CDR3 runs 17 residues. As DNA, the CDR3 is TGCGCCAGCCGCAAGGACAGGCTGTATGTAAGCAATCAGCCCCAGCATTTT. It is translated as CASRKDRLYVSNQPQHF.

This clonotype was counted only a few times. The chain employs TRBV20-1 and TRBJ1-1, with D uncertain. CDR1 is DFQATT, CDR2 SNEGSKA, per germline (reference sequence). This CDR3 comprises 11 residues. V was pared by 4 bases and J by 5 bases, with 8 bases between. The chain's CDR3 is CSAIQWTEAFF. For the CDR3, the DNA is TGCAGTGCTATACAGTGGACTGAAGCTTTCTTT.

The chain recombines TRBV7-9 with TRBJ2-1, with D maybe TRBD1 (7 bases). The CDR3 runs 14 residues. V shed 4 bases and J shed 8 bases, with 15 bases lying between them. Germline CDR1 is SEHNR and CDR2 is FQNEAQ (reference sequence). CDR3 residues: CASSSLRGEDEQFF. CDR3 DNA: TGTGCCAGCAGCTCCCTCAGGGGGGAAGATGAGCAGTTCTTC.

This clonotype turned up a few times. Here the CDR3 reads CSARDLTHNQPQHF. Here the CDR3 DNA reads TGCAGTGCTAGAGATCTGACGCACAATCAGCCCCAGCATTTT. The chain employs TRBV20-1 and TRBJ1-5; D uncertain. The CDR3 runs 14 residues. Germline V lookup: CDR1 DFQATT, CDR2 SNEGSKA (reference sequence). Trimming took off 0 bases at V and 3 bases at J, with 9 bases between the two ends.

This clonotype turned up a few times. The chain combines TRBV29-1 with TRBJ2-7; tentatively, D is TRBD1 (5 bases). The CDR3 loop spans 14 amino acids. V gave up 1 base and J gave up 0 bases, with 10 bases separating them. Germline CDR1 and CDR2: SQVTM and ANQGSEA. CDR3 sequence (DNA): TGCAGCGTTGAAGGATATGACAGCTCCTACGAGCAGTACTTC. Its translation: CSVEGYDSSYEQYF.

The rearrangement links TRBV5-1 to TRBJ2-5, with a possible D match to TRBD2 (5 bases). The CDR3 is 16 amino acids. CDR1 and CDR2 (germline): SGHRS, YFSETQ. Trimming pared 4 bases from V and 5 bases from J, leaving 21 bases between. CDR3 sequence reads: CASSPWTGKRLETQYF. CDR3 DNA: TGCGCCAGCAGCCCATGGACTGGTAAACGCTTGGAGACCCAGTACTTC.

This clonotype has just a few counts. The rearrangement uses TRBV12-3 or TRBV12-4 and TRBJ1-4; no clear D. This CDR3 has 11 amino acids. Trimming cost V 8 bases and J 8 bases, with 9 bases left between them. In nucleotides, the CDR3 is TGTGCCAGCGCCCAGAGAGAAAAACTGTTTTTT. Its protein product is CASAQREKLFF.

The chain joins TRBV10-1 to TRBJ2-1; 9 bases line up with TRBD1. The CDR3 loop spans 15 amino acids. Trimming cost V 4 bases and J 7 bases; bases outside gene matches: 8. CDR1 is WNHNN, CDR2 SYGVQD, per germline (reference sequence). The CDR3 loop is CASSVGQGLRNEQFF. CDR3 DNA: TGCGCCAGCAGTGTGGGACAGGGTTTGAGGAATGAGCAGTTCTTC.

This clonotype has a handful of counts. The J gene is TRBJ2-7, the V gene TRBV29-1; D might be TRBD1 or TRBD2, each matching 5 bases. There are 12 residues in the CDR3. The V end lost 4 bases, the J end lost 3 bases, and 10 bases lay between the germline ends. The germline gives CDR1 SQVTM, CDR2 ANQGSEA. In DNA, the CDR3 is TGCAGCGTTGGTCGAGGGGTCTACGAGCAGTACTTC. This gives the protein CSVGRGVYEQYF.

This clonotype appeared many times. The J gene is TRBJ2-2, the V gene TRBV5-1, with D maybe TRBD2 (6 bases). V lost 7 bases, J lost 1 base, and 8 bases lay in between. In germline, CDR1 is SGHRS, CDR2 YFSETQ. The CDR3 covers 13 residues. As DNA, the CDR3 is TGCGCCAGCGGCGGGGAGAACACCGGGGAGCTGTTTTTT. This encodes CASGGENTGELFF.

This rearrangement joins TRBV20-1 to TRBJ2-1; 10 bases agree with TRBD2. CDR1 is DFQATT, CDR2 SNEGSKA, per germline (reference sequence). The J segment lost 3 bases and the V segment lost 0 bases, leaving 5 bases of the junction unmatched. This CDR3 comprises 16 residues. DNA for the CDR3: TGCAGTGCTAGAGATTCCCTAGCGGGGGACTACAATGAGCAGTTCTTC. Its protein is CSARDSLAGDYNEQFF.

There are a few counts of this clonotype. The gene calls are TRBV10-3 and TRBJ2-3; D is ambiguous. The germline V gene has CDR1 ENHRY and CDR2 SYGVKD. Trimming took 0 bases from V and 8 from J, leaving 12 bases between them. This CDR3 region has 14 residues. The CDR3: CAISESHSLGTQYF. CDR3 in DNA: TGTGCCATCAGTGAGTCTCACTCCCTGGGTACGCAGTATTTT.

This clonotype showed up just a few times. The rearrangement joins TRBV5-6 to TRBJ2-1; no definite D call. V was cut by 5 bases and J by 3 bases, with 15 bases left in between. Looked up from germline, CDR1 is SGHDT and CDR2 is YYEEEE. This CDR3 region has 15 residues. In DNA, the CDR3 is TGTGCCAGCAGTTCCAGCAGTACTAACTACAATGAGCAGTTCTTC. Its protein product is CASSSSSTNYNEQFF.

V is TRBV3-1 and J is TRBJ2-5; TRBD2 might be the D (5 bases). From germline, CDR1 is LGHDT and CDR2 YNNKEL (reference sequence). Trimming took off 1 base at V and 1 base at J, with 13 bases between the two ends. This CDR3 region has 16 residues. For the CDR3, the DNA is TGTGCCAGCAGCCAAGGGGAGAGGGCCGCCCAAGAGACCCAGTACTTC. Encoded protein: CASSQGERAAQETQYF.

The chain links TRBV6-5 to TRBJ2-3, with 8 positions matching TRBD2. The V segment lost 2 bases and the J segment 3 bases; nucleotides outside the gene matches: 4. The CDR3 runs 15 residues. Germline values: CDR1 MNHEY, CDR2 SVGAGI. The CDR3 sequence is CASSYGRGVTDTQYF. CDR3 nucleotides: TGTGCCAGCAGTTACGGGCGGGGGGTGACAGATACGCAGTATTTT.

This clonotype has a handful of counts. The chain employs TRBV7-6 and TRBJ2-5; D gene ambiguous. CDR1 SGHVS and CDR2 FNYEAQ come from the germline V gene. The V and J ends lost 4 bases and 4 bases respectively, with 10 bases between them. The CDR3 covers 13 residues. The CDR3 region has the DNA TGTGCCAGCAGCTCTTCGGGTATAGAGACCCAGTACTTC. Encoded protein: CASSSSGIETQYF.